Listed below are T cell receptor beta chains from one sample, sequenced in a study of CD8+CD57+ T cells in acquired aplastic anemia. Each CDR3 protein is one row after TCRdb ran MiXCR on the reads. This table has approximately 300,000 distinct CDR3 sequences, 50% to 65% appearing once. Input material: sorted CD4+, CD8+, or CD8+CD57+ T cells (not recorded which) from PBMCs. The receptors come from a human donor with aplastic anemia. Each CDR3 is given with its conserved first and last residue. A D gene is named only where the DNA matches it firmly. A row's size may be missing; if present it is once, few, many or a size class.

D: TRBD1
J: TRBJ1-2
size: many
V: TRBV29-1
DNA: TGCAGCGTAGGGGGGGGGACAGGCGGCTATGGCTACACCTTC
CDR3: CSVGGGTGGYGYTF

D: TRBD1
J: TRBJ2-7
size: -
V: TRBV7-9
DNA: TGCGCCAGCTCCGGGACAGGGGACTACGAGCAGTACTTC
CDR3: CASSGTGDYEQYF

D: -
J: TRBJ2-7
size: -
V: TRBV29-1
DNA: TGCAGCGTTGCCCTCCTTTACGAGCAGTACTTC
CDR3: CSVALLYEQYF

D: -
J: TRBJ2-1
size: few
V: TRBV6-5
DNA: TGTGCCAGCAGTTACCCGGTCAATGAGCAGTTCTTC
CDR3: CASSYPVNEQFF

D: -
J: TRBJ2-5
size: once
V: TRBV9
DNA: TGTGCCAGCAGCTCCAACGGACGTGAGTGGGAGACCCAGTACTTT
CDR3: CASSSNGREWETQYF

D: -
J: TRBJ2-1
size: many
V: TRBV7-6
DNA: TGTGCCAGCAGCTCCCAGCCGGGGAAATCCAATGAGCAGTTCTTC
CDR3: CASSSQPGKSNEQFF

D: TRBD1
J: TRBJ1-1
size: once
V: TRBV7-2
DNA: TGTGCCAGCAGCCCCACAGGGGGCGCGGTCACTGAAGCTTTCTTT
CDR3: CASSPTGGAVTEAFF

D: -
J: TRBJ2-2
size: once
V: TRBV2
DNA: -
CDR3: CASSERFQFFGPGTRLTGELFF

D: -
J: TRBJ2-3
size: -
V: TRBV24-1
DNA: TGTGCCACCAGTGATTTGGGGTCCCGGCCAGATACGCAGTATTTT
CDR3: CATSDLGSRPDTQYF

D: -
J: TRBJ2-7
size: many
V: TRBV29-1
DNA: TGCAGCGGGGTCCAAGGGGGTTTGGACCGCTACGAGCAGTACTTC
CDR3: CSGVQGGLDRYEQYF

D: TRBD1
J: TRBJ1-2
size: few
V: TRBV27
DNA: TGTGCCAGCAGTTTCGCCGGGACAGATAGCTACACCTTC
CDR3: CASSFAGTDSYTF

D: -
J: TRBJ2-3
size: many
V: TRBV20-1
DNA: TGCAGTGCTCCCGAGGGGGGGTCCACAGATACGCAGTATTTT
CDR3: CSAPEGGSTDTQYF

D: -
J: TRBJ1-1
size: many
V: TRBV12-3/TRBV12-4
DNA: TGTGCCAGCACCTTGAGCACCATGGCCACTGAAGCTTTCTTT
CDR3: CASTLSTMATEAFF

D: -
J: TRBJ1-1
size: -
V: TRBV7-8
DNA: TGTGCCAGCAGCCCGAGAGCTAGCATGAGCACTGAAACTTTCTTT
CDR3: CASSPRASMSTETFF

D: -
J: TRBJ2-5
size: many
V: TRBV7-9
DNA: TGTGCCAGCAGTTCCTGGGCCCAAGAGACCCAGTACTTC
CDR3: CASSSWAQETQYF

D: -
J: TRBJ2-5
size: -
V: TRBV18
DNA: TGTGCCAGCTCACCCAGGCCAGTAGTGGGGGGAACCCAGTACTTC
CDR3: CASSPRPVVGGTQYF

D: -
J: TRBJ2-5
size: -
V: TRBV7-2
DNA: TGTGCCAGCAGCTTAGGCGGGGCGACGCGATCCGCCCAGTACTTC
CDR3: CASSLGGATRSAQYF

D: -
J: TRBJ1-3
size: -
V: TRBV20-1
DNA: TGCAGTGCTAGAGATCCTAGGGTCTCTGGAAACACCATATATTTT
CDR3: CSARDPRVSGNTIYF

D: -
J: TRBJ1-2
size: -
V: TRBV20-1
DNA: TGCAGTGGCGACAGCAACTTATATGGCTACACCTTC
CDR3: CSGDSNLYGYTF

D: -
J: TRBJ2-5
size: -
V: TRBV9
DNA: TGTGCCAGCAGTTACTCCCCAGCGGACCAAGAGACCCAGTACTTC
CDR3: CASSYSPADQETQYF

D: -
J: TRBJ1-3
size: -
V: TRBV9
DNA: TGTGCCAGCAGCGTAGCCGGCAAAGGAAACACCATATATTTT
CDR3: CASSVAGKGNTIYF

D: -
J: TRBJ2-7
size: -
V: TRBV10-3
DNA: TGTGCCAGAAGTGAAGCGTCGGGGGTCCTCTACGAGCAGTACTTC
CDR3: CARSEASGVLYEQYF

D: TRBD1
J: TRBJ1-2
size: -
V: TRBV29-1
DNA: TGCAGCGCCGACAGGGGGTCAAACCTCTATGGCTACACCTTC
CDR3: CSADRGSNLYGYTF

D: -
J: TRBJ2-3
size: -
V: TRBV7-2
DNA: TGTGCCAGCAGCCCGGACAGATCAGATACGCAGTATTTT
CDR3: CASSPDRSDTQYF

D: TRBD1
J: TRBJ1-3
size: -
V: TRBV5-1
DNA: TGCGCCAGCAGCCCGACAGGGGCAGGGAACACCATATATTTT
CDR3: CASSPTGAGNTIYF

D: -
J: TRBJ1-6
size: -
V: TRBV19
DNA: TGTGCCAGTAGTCGGGGGAACAATTCACCCCTCCACTTT
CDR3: CASSRGNNSPLHF

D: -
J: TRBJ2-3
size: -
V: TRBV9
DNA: TGTGCCAGCAGCGTAGCAGCGAGCACAGATACGCAGTATTTT
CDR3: CASSVAASTDTQYF

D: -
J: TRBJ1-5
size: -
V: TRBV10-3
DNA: TGTGCCATCAGTGAAGAGTCACTCAATCAGCCCCAGCATTTT
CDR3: CAISEESLNQPQHF

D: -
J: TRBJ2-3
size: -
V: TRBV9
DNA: TGTGCCAGCAGCTCTATAGCCGGAGATACGCAGTATTTT
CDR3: CASSSIAGDTQYF

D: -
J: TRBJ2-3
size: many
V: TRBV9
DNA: TGTGCCAGCAGCCCGAGACAGGGAGGGGGAGATACGCAGTATTTT
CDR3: CASSPRQGGGDTQYF

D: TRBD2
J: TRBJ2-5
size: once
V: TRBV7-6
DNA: TGTGCCTCGGCGGGGGGGGGAGAGACCCAGTACTTC
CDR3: CASAGGGETQYF

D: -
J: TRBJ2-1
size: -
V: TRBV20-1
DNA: TGCAGTGCTCCGGACATATCCAATGAGCAGTTCTTC
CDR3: CSAPDISNEQFF

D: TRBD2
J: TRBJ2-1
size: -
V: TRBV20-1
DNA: TGCAGTGCTAGCCTAGCGGACTACAATGAGCAGTTCTTC
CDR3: CSASLADYNEQFF

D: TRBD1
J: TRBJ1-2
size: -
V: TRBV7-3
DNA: TGTGCCAGCAGCTTTCAGGGGGCGGGTGGCTACACCTTC
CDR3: CASSFQGAGGYTF

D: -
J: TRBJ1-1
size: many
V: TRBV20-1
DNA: TGCAGTGCTAGAGGGGGCACTGAAGCTTTCTTT
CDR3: CSARGGTEAFF

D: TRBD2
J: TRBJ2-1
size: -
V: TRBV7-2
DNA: TGTGCCAGCAGCTCCGAATCGGAGCGGGGGGGATACAACGAGCAGATCTTC
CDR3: CASSSESERGGYNEQIF

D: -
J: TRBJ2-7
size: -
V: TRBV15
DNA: TGTGCCACCAGCAGAGATCGGGCAACAAGCTACGAGCAGTACTTC
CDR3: CATSRDRATSYEQYF

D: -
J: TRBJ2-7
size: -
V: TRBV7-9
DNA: TGTGCCAGCAGCCCGACCTTTCACGAGCAGTACTTC
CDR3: CASSPTFHEQYF

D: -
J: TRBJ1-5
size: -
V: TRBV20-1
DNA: TGCAGTGCTAGAGTCTACAGGGTAGGCAATCAGCCCCAGCATTTT
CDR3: CSARVYRVGNQPQHF

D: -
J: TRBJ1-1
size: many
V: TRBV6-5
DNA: TGTGCCAGCAGTCTACTACGGGGAGAAGCTTTCTTT
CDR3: CASSLLRGEAFF

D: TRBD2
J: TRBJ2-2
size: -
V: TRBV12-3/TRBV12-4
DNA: TGTGCCAGCAGCCCATCGGGGGGGGGAGGCACCGGGGAGCTGTTTTTT
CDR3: CASSPSGGGGTGELFF

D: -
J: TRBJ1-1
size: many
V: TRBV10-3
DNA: TGTGCCATCAGGGGCTTGGACCCCATGAACACTGAAGCTTTCTTT
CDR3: CAIRGLDPMNTEAFF

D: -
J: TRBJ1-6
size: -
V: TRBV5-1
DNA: TGCGCCAGCAGCTTGGAATTTACGAGAAACCATTCACCCCTCCACTTT
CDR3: CASSLEFTRNHSPLHF

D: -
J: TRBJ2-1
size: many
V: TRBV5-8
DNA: TGTGCCAGCACCTCAGGTGGGAGGGGGACCTACAATGAGCAGTTCTTC
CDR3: CASTSGGRGTYNEQFF

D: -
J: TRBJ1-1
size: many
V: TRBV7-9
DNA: TGTGCCAGCAGCTTAGTAGGGGGTGAAGCTTTCTTT
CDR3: CASSLVGGEAFF

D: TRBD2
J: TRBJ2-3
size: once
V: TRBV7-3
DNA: TGTGCCAGCAGCTTGTCTAGCGGAACCACAGATACGCAGTATTTT
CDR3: CASSLSSGTTDTQYF

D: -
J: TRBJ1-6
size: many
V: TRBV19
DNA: TGTGCCAGTAGAGGTACCCTAATAAGTTCACCCCTCCACTTT
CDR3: CASRGTLISSPLHF

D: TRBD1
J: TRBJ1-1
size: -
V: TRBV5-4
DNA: TGTGCCAGCAGCTTAGACAGGGCCGGAAACACTGAAGCTTTCTTT
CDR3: CASSLDRAGNTEAFF

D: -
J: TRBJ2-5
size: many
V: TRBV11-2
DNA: TGTGCCAGCAGCTTAGGAGTTAGGAGACGGCAAGAGACCCAGTACTTC
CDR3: CASSLGVRRRQETQYF

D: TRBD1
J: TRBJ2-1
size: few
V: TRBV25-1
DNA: TGTGCCAGCAGTGGAGCGACAGGGGACCGAGCGGGCAGCTCCTACAATGAGCAGTTCTTC
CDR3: CASSGATGDRAGSSYNEQFF

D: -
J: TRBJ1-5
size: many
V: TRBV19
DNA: TGTGCCAGTAGTACAACCGAAGGGACGCCTCGGAATCAGCCCCAGCATTTT
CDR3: CASSTTEGTPRNQPQHF

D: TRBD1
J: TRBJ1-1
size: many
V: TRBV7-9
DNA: TGTGCCAGCAGCTGGGGACAGAGGAACACTGAAGCTTTCTTT
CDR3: CASSWGQRNTEAFF

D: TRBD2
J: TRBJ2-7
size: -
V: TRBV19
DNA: TGTGCCAGTAGTATGGCGGGGGGGCCCTACGAGCAGTACTTC
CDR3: CASSMAGGPYEQYF